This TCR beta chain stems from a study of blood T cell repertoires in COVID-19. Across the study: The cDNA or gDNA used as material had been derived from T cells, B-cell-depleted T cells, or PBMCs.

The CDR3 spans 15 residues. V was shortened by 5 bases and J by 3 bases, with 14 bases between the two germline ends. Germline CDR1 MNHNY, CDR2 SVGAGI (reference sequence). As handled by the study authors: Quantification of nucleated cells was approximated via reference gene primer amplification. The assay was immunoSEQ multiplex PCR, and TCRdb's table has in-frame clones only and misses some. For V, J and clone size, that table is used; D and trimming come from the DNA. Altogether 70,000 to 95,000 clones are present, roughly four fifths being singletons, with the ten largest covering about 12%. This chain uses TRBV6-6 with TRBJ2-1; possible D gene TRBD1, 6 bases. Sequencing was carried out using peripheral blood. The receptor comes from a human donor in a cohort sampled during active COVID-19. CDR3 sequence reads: CASSGPGQLYNEQFF. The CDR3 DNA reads TGTGCCAGCAGTGGACCGGGACAACTCTACAATGAGCAGTTCTTC.